This TCR beta chain was recovered during a study of cytomegalovirus exposure and HLA in healthy donors. PCR used 60 Vbeta primers and 13 Jbeta primers. The assay was immunoSEQ multiplex PCR, and TCRdb's table has in-frame clones only and misses some. This sample's table has roughly 72,000 clones. V was clipped by 2 bases and J by 0 bases, with 20 bases between them. Germline CDR1 is SGHDT and CDR2 is YYEEEE. CDR3 size: 18 residues. The rearrangement links TRBV5-6 to TRBJ1-2; D might be TRBD1 (5 bases). The receptor's source is a man aged 18 to 30 in good health and CMV-seropositive. The sequencing input was PBMCs. In DNA, the CDR3 is TGTGCCAGCAGCTTCTTAGGGGCCCAACTCCTCCCTAACTATGGCTACACCTTC. Amino acids: CASSFLGAQLLPNYGYTF.